Each of the 17 T cell receptor beta chains below was sequenced from the same sample in a study of blood T cell repertoires in COVID-19. The table came from immunoSEQ multiplex PCR; TCRdb's copy has only in-frame clones and leaves some out. The sample shows more than 300,000 clones, roughly 90% of them seen only once. The sequencing input was PBMCs or T cells enriched from blood (not recorded which). The receptors shown here come from a woman in her twenties or thirties who had been exposed to COVID-19.

The chain couples TRBV2 to TRBJ2-2; D possibly corresponds to TRBD2 (5 bases). The CDR3 runs 14 residues. Between the trimmed V and J ends, which lost 0 bases and 7 bases, there was a span of 9 bases. CDR1 is SNHLY, CDR2 FYNNEI, per germline. The CDR3 coding sequence is TGTGCCAGCAGTGAAGCGCGGGTGTACGGGGAGCTGTTTTTT. Translation gives CASSEARVYGELFF.

This sequence joins TRBV15 and TRBJ2-3, with a tentative D call TRBD1 (6 bases). V was cut by 8 bases and J by 0 bases, with 15 bases left in between. This CDR3 has 15 residues. Germline CDR1 reads LNHNV; CDR2 reads YYDKDF (reference sequence). In DNA form, the CDR3 reads TGTGCCACCGTTCGGACAGCCCCTAGCACAGATACGCAGTATTTT. Translation: CATVRTAPSTDTQYF.

Comment on this clone: Other nucleotide sequences from this sample produce the same CDR3. The chain combines TRBV5-1 with TRBJ2-5; 8 positions agree with TRBD1. The ends lost 4 bases at V and 4 bases at J; junction bases unmatched: 6. The CDR3 consists of 14 residues. Germline CDR1 SGHRS, CDR2 YFSETQ. CDR3 protein: CASSLGTGAETQYF. CDR3 sequence (DNA): TGCGCCAGCAGCCTCGGGACAGGTGCAGAGACCCAGTACTTC.

The chain joins TRBV15 to TRBJ1-1; 8 nucleotides align to TRBD1. Germline loops: CDR1 LNHNV, CDR2 YYDKDF (reference sequence). The V gene end was trimmed by 0 bases and the J gene end by 10 bases; junction bases not matched to a gene: 10. This CDR3 region has 15 residues. The CDR3 reads CATSRENPGQGGAFF. The CDR3 DNA reads TGTGCCACCAGCAGAGAAAATCCAGGACAGGGAGGAGCTTTCTTT.

CDR3 coding DNA: TGTGCCAGCAGCCCCAATACAGGGGGTCGGGACACTGAAGCTTTCTTT. Encoded protein: CASSPNTGGRDTEAFF. The chain has TRBV7-9 and TRBJ1-1, with 8 positions matching TRBD1. Germline CDR1 and CDR2: SEHNR and FQNEAQ (reference sequence). The CDR3 runs 16 residues. The junction had 11 bases not matched to a gene; V was cut back by 5 bases and J by 3 bases. The full variable domain, its missing parts supplied by reference TRBV7-9 and TRBJ1-1, is DTGVSQNPRHKITKRGQNVTFRCDPISEHNRLYWYRQTLGQGPEFLTYFQNEAQLEKSRLLSDRFSAERPKGSFSTLEIQRTEQGDSAMYLCASSPNTGGRDTEAFFGQGTRLTVV.

The chain carries TRBV5-1 and TRBJ1-6; the match to TRBD1 covers 7 bases. The CDR3 covers 15 residues. V trimming: 2 bases; J trimming: 8 bases; junction bases outside the gene matches: 7. Per the germline V gene, CDR1 is SGHRS and CDR2 is YFSETQ. The CDR3 DNA reads TGCGCCAGCAGCTTTGGGACAGCGAGCGATTCACCCCTCCACTTT. It specifies CASSFGTASDSPLHF.

The chain couples TRBV29-1 to TRBJ1-2; D is ambiguous. This CDR3 has 13 residues. Trimming took 4 bases from V and 4 from J, leaving 13 bases between them. Germline V gene data show CDR1 as SQVTM and CDR2 as ANQGSEA. The CDR3 sequence is CSVGGGLSYGYTF. In nucleotides, the CDR3 is TGCAGCGTTGGTGGAGGGCTTTCCTATGGCTACACCTTC.

CDR3 sequence (DNA): TGTGCCAGCAGTTTTCTTCTACGCGAGCGGGGGGCCTACAAGGACTTGGAGACCCAGTACTTC. It yields the protein CASSFLLRERGAYKDLETQYF. This chain uses TRBV28 with TRBJ2-5, with TRBD2 matching over 9 bases. The length of the CDR3 is 21 residues. V lost 3 bases to trimming and J lost 5 bases; unmatched junction nucleotides: 25. The V gene's germline CDR1 is MDHEN and CDR2 SYDVKM.

V gene TRBV3-1 (or the pseudogene TRBV3-2) combines with J gene TRBJ2-7; TRBD1 matches 9 bases. The junction had 4 bases not matched to a gene; V was cut back by 6 bases and J by 4 bases. CDR3 size: 13 residues. The V gene's germline CDR1 is LGHDT and CDR2 YNNKEL (reference sequence). CDR3 bases: TGTGCCAGCAGAGACAGGGGGGGGTACGAGCAGTACTTC. It encodes CASRDRGGYEQYF.

The J gene is TRBJ2-7, the V gene TRBV7-9, with D possibly matching TRBD1 (5 bases). Germline lookup yields CDR1 SEHNR and CDR2 FQNEAQ (reference sequence). V was cut by 5 bases and J by 0 bases, with 17 bases left in between. The CDR3 consists of 16 residues. The CDR3 is CASSLLGHDSSYEQYF. CDR3 in DNA: TGTGCCAGCAGCCTATTGGGTCATGACAGCTCCTACGAGCAGTACTTC.

In this sample, this clone turned up once. The chain combines TRBV5-4 with TRBJ2-3; 8 bases line up with TRBD1. Losses at the gene ends were 4 bases for V and 4 bases for J; bases not matched to a gene: 5. The length of the CDR3 is 14 residues. Looked up from germline, CDR1 is SGHNT and CDR2 is YYREEE (reference sequence). The CDR3 DNA follows: TGTGCCAGCAGCCCGGACAGGGTGTCAGATACGCAGTATTTT. Translating it yields CASSPDRVSDTQYF.

In regard to this clone: The same CDR3 arises from other DNA sequences in this sample as well. V and J are TRBV7-9 and TRBJ2-3, with D unresolved. CDR1 and CDR2 from the germline V gene are SEHNR and FQNEAQ (reference sequence). CDR3 length: 14 amino acids. Trimming removed 3 bases from V and 0 bases from J, with 7 bases in between. The CDR3 spells CASSLSLSTDTQYF. CDR3 coding DNA: TGTGCCAGCAGCTTGAGTCTGAGCACAGATACGCAGTATTTT.

The chain has TRBV12-3 or TRBV12-4 and TRBJ1-1; 8 positions match TRBD1. CDR3 length: 11 residues. V was clipped by 3 bases and J by 11 bases; unmatched bases: 2. The CDR3: CASSFGTGAFF. The DNA of the CDR3 is TGTGCCAGCAGTTTCGGGACAGGCGCTTTCTTT.

This chain joins TRBV4-1 and TRBJ1-3; 10 nucleotides agree with TRBD1. Trimming cost V 4 bases and J 2 bases; bases outside gene matches: 2. This CDR3 has 15 amino acids. Looked up from germline, CDR1 is MGHRA and CDR2 is YSYEKL. CDR3 bases: TGCGCCAGCAGCCTAGGACAGGGGGCTGGAAACACCATATATTTT. Amino acids: CASSLGQGAGNTIYF.

The rearrangement joins TRBV18 to TRBJ2-5; 7 bases match TRBD2. With 3 bases clipped from V and 4 bases from J, the junction kept 8 bases outside the gene matches. Germline lookup yields CDR1 KGHSH and CDR2 LQKENI. The CDR3 contains 15 residues. CDR3 sequence reads: CASSPLGGYGETQYF. The CDR3 region has the DNA TGTGCCAGCTCACCCCTGGGGGGGTACGGAGAGACCCAGTACTTC. Using reference TRBV18 and TRBJ2-5 for the parts outside the CDR3, the full variable domain is NAGVMQNPRHLVRRRGQEARLRCSPMKGHSHVYWYRQLPEEGLKFMVYLQKENIIDESGMPKERFSAEFPKEGPSILRIQQVVRGDSAAYFCASSPLGGYGETQYFGPGTRLLVL.

The chain has TRBV5-1 and TRBJ1-2, with D maybe TRBD1 (5 bases). V lost 2 bases to trimming and J lost 5 bases, with 16 bases between them. Germline CDR1 and CDR2: SGHRS and YFSETQ. This CDR3 is built from 15 residues. CDR3 sequence: CASSFGLQAIYGYTF. In nucleotides, the CDR3 is TGCGCCAGCAGCTTTGGGCTACAGGCCATTTATGGCTACACCTTC.

V and J are TRBV5-5 and TRBJ2-7; TRBD2 is a possible D gene (5 bases). CDR3 length equals 12 residues. The V gene lost 1 base and the J gene lost 3 bases, with 5 bases spanning the gap. Per the germline V gene, CDR1 is SGHKS and CDR2 is YYEKEE (reference sequence). This chain's CDR3 is CASSLRDYEQYF. Here the CDR3 DNA reads TGTGCCAGCAGCTTGCGGGACTACGAGCAGTACTTC.